This entry describes one T cell receptor (beta chain). Its antigen target is currently unknown. Within one base of it there is no much larger clone, and no base qualities were kept. The same CDR3 also results from other DNA sequences found in this sample. The data belong to a study of shared clonotypes between healthy human individuals (dated by TCRdb to the early 2020s). Context from the whole study: A few men and two women, aged 18 to 49 years, made up the cohort. To increase sequencing depth and limit assay-specific biases, different laboratories used diverse techniques to prepare libraries and sequence TCR repertoires. Leukapheresis yielded between about 0.94 and 8.9 billion PBMCs per donor. For each donor, CD4 naive and CD4 memory were each given three plates, CD8 naive was given two plates, and CD8 memory was given one plate. The study deeply sequenced blood TCR repertoires of about 5 healthy adults to estimate repertoire size and the extent of clonotype sharing between individuals. Overall study outcomes, separate from this receptor: Clonotypes shared by all four sorted-subset donors showed higher generation probabilities than non-shared clonotypes. Sharing across several donors was observed for approximately 5% of naive CD4, less than 4% of naive CD8, over 2% of memory CD4, and roughly 0.4% of memory CD8 clonotypes. The genetic and exposure-history diversity represented was limited by the small number of donors. Incomplete sequencing was indicated by rarefaction of sorted-subset datasets, despite the large sequencing depth. Sampling was restricted to blood, and TCR repertoires in tissues likely differ from the TCR repertoires found in blood. Naive subsets generally had larger estimated clonotype richness than memory subsets did. Pairwise subsampling led to the expectation that sequencing depth would affect the degree of clonotype sharing among donors.

V is reduced by 0 bases and J by 4 bases, leaving a spacing of 10 bases between them. CDR1 and CDR2 are read off the germline V gene as SGHTA and FQGNSA. The CDR3 has 16 amino acids, counting the end cysteine and phenylalanine. Kept here is only the CDR3 DNA, which spans 48 bases and is read in frame from base 1. TCR CDR3 regions were amplified from genomic DNA by multiplex PCR using the deep immunoSEQ assay. Extracted genomic DNA from each cell subset was spread evenly across all wells of several immunoSEQ 96-well plates, with each plate serving as a replicate. For sorted subsets, roughly 200 ng genomic DNA, equal to some 28,000 T cell genomes, was loaded into each replicate PCR. The purified libraries were quantified using a Qubit 3.0 fluorometer, sized with a Bioanalyzer 2100, and then quantified again using the KAPA Library Quantification kit. Each immunoSEQ 96-well plate was sequenced on its own single-read 150-cycle Illumina NextSeq 550 flow cell. The paper's data handling went like this. Because only junctional sequences without quality scores were contained in the immunoSEQ output, filtering matching that applied to full-length reads could not be performed. Sequences were annotated with PyIR, a Python wrapper for IgBLAST v1.9, and V/J genes and CDR3 were assigned using IMGT germline references. Reads were filtered out if the reads had weak V/J assignments (E-value above 1e-6), no CDR3, stop codons, out-of-frame junctions, or ambiguous translated residues. V3J clonotypes were defined as sequences sharing the same inferred V gene, J gene, and CDR3 amino acid sequence. To compute the percentage overlap between repertoires, the number of shared unique clonotypes was divided by the size of the smaller repertoire. RTK rarefaction, the Chao1 estimator, and Recon v2.1 estimates of unobserved clonotypes were used to assess repertoire richness. For all TCRbeta clonotypes obtained by the gDNA method from several donors, generation probabilities were computed with OLGA. In TCRdb, the immuneACCESS table is reduced to in-frame sequences with V and J assigned. These tables do not hold every clone; where another copy was compared, an unresolved V gene accounts for under half, and the others remain unexplained. The D gene and trimming were derived from the DNA, and the V and J assignments and clone size from that table. Counted in this sample were over a million clones; 78% of them appeared once. 0.6% to 0.75% of the sample goes to the ten largest clones.

The donors were healthy, HIV-negative adults who had no recently reported acute infections or vaccinations. Only Caucasian adults living in Nashville, Tennessee, USA were represented among the donors. CD4+ T cells were enriched through magnetic negative selection, after which naive cells were positively selected on CD45RA and the remaining negative fraction served as the memory subset. Blood was obtained by leukapheresis, after which PBMCs were separated by Ficoll-Histopaque density gradient centrifugation and cryopreserved in liquid nitrogen vapor phase. Analytical flow cytometry was used to check the purity and quantity of each magnetically sorted T cell population. Genomic DNA was isolated from every sorted fraction and measured by UV absorbance on a Nanodrop 2000c.

The receptor was derived from a man aged 18-30 years in good health. Some clones in this sample may be carry-over from other donors' samples. The rearrangement combines TRBV7-2 with TRBJ2-6; 6 matching bases give a weak D call of TRBD2. The source material was memory CD4+ T cells from PBMCs. The cell subset or site label on this specimen signifies: CD45RA-negative fraction. Here the CDR3 is given as CASSLAGGSGANVLTF. The DNA reads TGTGCCAGCAGCTTAGCCGGGGGATCAGGGGCCAACGTCCTGACTTTC.